This T cell receptor (beta chain) was sequenced in a study of blood T cell repertoires in COVID-19. Overall study context: COVID-19 samples collected from the United States, Italy and Spain covered acute and convalescent phases. Sample material is recorded as cDNA or gDNA derived from T cells, B-cell-depleted T cells, or PBMCs.

This clone has only one observation. Followed longitudinally, the Seattle patients had been enrolled during active infection. The germline V gene has CDR1 SGHRS and CDR2 YFSETQ. The CDR3 length is 18 residues. V lost 5 bases, J lost 6 bases, and 17 bases stayed unmatched. Original data processing: How many nucleated cells were present was estimated from reference gene primer amplification. Method: immunoSEQ multiplex PCR; TCRdb's copy keeps in-frame clones and lacks some. V and J calls and clone size are given by that table; D and trimming were obtained from the DNA. The profile shows about 270,000 clones, around 84% of them singletons.

The V and J genes are TRBV5-1 and TRBJ2-1, with 10 bases lining up with TRBD2. The sequenced material came from peripheral blood. The sequence derives from a human donor with COVID-19, enrolled during active disease. The donor label of this sample is uncertain. CDR3 region: CASRGSQLAGGEINEQFF. DNA for the CDR3: TGCGCCAGCAGAGGGAGTCAGTTAGCGGGAGGAGAGATCAATGAGCAGTTCTTC.